A single T cell receptor (beta chain) is shown here with its context. This clone was seen just once. Its antigen specificity is not known. No quality values exist for individual bases; no much larger clone is one base distant. Focal radiation therapy combined with CTLA-4 blockade (ipilimumab) was tested in patients with chemo-refractory metastatic non-small-cell lung cancer. Receptor amplification or capture employed the immunoSEQ multiplex PCR assay. In its TCRdb copy, this immuneACCESS table keeps in-frame sequences only and misses some clones. Where compared with another copy, unresolved V genes explain less than half of these, and the others have no known cause. In all, the sample holds roughly 70,000 clones, and roughly 91% of those were seen once. Of the sample, over 35% falls within the top ten clones. These data belong to a study of radiotherapy plus CTLA-4 blockade in lung cancer (dated by TCRdb to the late 2010s). Some background on the complete study: Objective responses were observed in 18% of enrolled patients, and disease control was achieved in around 28%. The full study reports these points: After treatment with radiotherapy and ipilimumab, TCR clones that originated in tumors expanded in peripheral blood. The strongest predictors of response, as reported, were early dynamic changes in blood T cell clones along with a rise in serum interferon-beta after radiation.

The germline V gene supplies CDR1 LGHNT and CDR2 FRNRAP. The CDR3 covers 13 residues, taking in both the cysteine and the phenylalanine. The DNA shown is the 39-base CDR3, in frame from base 1. Trimming takes 6 bases from V and 6 bases from J, and the germline ends sit 13 bases apart. Recombination joined TRBV12-5 with TRBJ2-3; the D gene is perhaps TRBD1, from 6 matching bases. This clonotype was sampled from a human donor with non-small cell lung cancer that progressed on radiotherapy plus ipilimumab. The sequencing here drew on peripheral blood, taken from a patient treated with radiotherapy plus ipilimumab. The CDR3 protein is CASGSDSTDTQYF. At the DNA level, the sequence is TGTGCTAGTGGCTCGGACAGTACGGATACGCAGTATTTT.